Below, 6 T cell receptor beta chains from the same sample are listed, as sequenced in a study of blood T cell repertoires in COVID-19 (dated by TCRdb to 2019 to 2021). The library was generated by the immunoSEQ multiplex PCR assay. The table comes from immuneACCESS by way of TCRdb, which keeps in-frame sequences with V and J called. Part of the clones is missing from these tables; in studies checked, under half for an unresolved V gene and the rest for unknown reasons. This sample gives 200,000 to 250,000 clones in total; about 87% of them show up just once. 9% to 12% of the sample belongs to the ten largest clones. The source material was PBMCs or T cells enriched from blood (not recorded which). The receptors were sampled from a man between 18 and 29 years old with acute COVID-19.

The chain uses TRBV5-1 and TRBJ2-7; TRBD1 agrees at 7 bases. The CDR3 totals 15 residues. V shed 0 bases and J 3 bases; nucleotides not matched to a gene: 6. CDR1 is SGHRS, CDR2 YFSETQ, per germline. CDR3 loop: CASSLEQGSYYEQYF. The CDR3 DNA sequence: TGCGCCAGCAGCTTGGAACAGGGGAGTTACTACGAGCAGTACTTC.

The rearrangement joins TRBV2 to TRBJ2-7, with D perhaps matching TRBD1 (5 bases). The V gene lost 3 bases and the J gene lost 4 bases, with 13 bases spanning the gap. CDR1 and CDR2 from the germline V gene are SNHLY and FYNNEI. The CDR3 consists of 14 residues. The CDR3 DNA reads TGTGCCAGCAGTGAGGTAGGGGCCGAATACGAGCAGTACTTC. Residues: CASSEVGAEYEQYF.

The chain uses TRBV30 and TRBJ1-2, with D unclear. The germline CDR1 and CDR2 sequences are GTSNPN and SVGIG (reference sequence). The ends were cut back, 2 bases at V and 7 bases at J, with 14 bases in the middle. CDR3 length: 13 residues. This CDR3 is CAWSSSSRGGYTF. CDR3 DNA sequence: TGTGCCTGGAGTTCATCTAGTCGGGGTGGCTACACCTTC.

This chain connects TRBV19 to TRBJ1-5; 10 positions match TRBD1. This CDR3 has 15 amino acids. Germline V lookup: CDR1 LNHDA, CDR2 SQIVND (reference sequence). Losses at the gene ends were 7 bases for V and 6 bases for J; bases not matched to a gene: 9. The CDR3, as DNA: TGTGCCAGTAAAGTGGGACAGGGGAATTTTCAGCCCCAGCATTTT. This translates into CASKVGQGNFQPQHF. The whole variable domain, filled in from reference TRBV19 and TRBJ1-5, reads DGGITQSPKYLFRKEGQNVTLSCEQNLNHDAMYWYRQDPGQGLRLIYYSQIVNDFQKGDIAEGYSVSREKKESFPLTVTSAQKNPTAFYLCASKVGQGNFQPQHFGDGTRLSIL.

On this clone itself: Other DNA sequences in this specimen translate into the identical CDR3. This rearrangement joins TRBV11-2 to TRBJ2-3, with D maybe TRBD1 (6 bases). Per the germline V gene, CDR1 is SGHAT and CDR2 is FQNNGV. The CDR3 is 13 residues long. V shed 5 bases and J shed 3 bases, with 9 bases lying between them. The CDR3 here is CASSLTGTDTQYF. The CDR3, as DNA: TGTGCCAGCAGCCTTACAGGGACAGATACGCAGTATTTT.

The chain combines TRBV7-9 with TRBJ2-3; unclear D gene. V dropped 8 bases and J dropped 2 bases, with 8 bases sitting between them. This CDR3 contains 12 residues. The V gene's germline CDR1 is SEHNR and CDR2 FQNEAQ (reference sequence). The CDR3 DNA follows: TGTGCCAGCCGACAAAACACAGATACGCAGTATTTT. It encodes CASRQNTDTQYF.